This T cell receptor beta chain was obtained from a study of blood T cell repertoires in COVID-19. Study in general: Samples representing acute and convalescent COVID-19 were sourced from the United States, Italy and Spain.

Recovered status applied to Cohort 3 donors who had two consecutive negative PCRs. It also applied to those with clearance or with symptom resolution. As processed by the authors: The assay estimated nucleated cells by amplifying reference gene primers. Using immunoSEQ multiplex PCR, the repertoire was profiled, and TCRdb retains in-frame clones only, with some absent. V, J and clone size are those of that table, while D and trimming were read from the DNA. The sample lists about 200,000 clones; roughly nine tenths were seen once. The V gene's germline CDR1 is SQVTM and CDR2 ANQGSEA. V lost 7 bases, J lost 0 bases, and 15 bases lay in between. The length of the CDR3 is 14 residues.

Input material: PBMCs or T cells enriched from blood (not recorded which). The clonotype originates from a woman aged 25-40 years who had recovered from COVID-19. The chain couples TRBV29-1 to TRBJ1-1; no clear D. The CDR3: CSGGGRAMNTEAFF. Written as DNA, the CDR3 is TGCAGCGGTGGAGGGAGGGCTATGAACACTGAAGCTTTCTTT.